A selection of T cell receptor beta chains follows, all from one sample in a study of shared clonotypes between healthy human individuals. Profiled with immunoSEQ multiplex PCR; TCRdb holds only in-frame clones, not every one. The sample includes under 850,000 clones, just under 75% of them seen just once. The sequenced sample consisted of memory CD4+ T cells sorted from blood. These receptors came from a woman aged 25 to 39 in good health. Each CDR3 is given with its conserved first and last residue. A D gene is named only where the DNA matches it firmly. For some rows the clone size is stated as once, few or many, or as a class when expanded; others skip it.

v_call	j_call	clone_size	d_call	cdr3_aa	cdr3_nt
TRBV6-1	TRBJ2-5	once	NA	CASSVFAAGAQETQYF	TGTGCCAGCAGTGTTTTCGCGGCAGGGGCCCAAGAGACCCAGTACTTC
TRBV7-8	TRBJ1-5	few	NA	CASSLGQAINQPQHF	TGTGCCAGCAGCTTAGGGCAGGCGATCAATCAGCCCCAGCATTTT
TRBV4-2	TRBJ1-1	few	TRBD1	CASSQEIGQGQRAFF	TGTGCCAGCAGCCAAGAAATAGGACAGGGTCAAAGAGCTTTCTTT
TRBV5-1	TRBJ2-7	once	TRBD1	CASSSPGGYEQYF	TGCGCCAGCAGCTCGCCAGGGGGATACGAGCAGTACTTC
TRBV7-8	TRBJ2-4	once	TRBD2	CASSLGVAGARGAKNIQYF	TGTGCCAGCAGCTTAGGGGTAGCGGGAGCGAGGGGAGCCAAAAACATTCAGTACTTC
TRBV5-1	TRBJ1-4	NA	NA	CASSLGSREKLFF	TGCGCCAGCAGCTTGGGTAGTAGGGAAAAACTGTTTTTT
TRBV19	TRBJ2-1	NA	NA	CASSIGRGPLTTEQFF	TGTGCCAGTAGTATAGGGCGGGGCCCTCTAACGACTGAGCAGTTCTTC
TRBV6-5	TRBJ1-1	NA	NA	CASSYKGGQTEAFF	TGTGCCAGCAGTTACAAAGGGGGGCAGACTGAAGCTTTCTTT
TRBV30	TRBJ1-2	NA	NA	CAWSTSRGYGYTF	TGTGCCTGGAGTACTTCCCGGGGCTATGGCTACACCTTC
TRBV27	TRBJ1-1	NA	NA	CASSLFGGPNTEAFF	TGTGCCAGCAGTTTATTCGGGGGGCCGAACACTGAAGCTTTCTTT
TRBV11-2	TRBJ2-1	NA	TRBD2	CASSLDSSGRNEQFF	TGTGCCAGCAGCTTAGACTCTAGCGGGAGGAATGAGCAGTTCTTC
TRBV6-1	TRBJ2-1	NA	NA	CASSEAGIHEQFF	TGTGCCAGCAGTGAAGCAGGGATACATGAGCAGTTCTTC
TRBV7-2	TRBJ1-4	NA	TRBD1	CASSFDRGEKLFF	TGTGCCAGCAGCTTCGACAGGGGGGAAAAACTGTTTTTT
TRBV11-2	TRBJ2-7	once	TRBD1	CASSLGDRDYEQYF	TGTGCCAGCAGCTTAGGGGACAGGGACTACGAGCAGTACTTC
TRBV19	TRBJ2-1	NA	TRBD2	CASTKGLAGGGDEQFF	TGTGCCAGTACCAAGGGACTAGCGGGAGGAGGCGATGAGCAGTTCTTC
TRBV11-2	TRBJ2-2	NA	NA	CASSPGRTGELFF	TGTGCCAGCAGCCCTGGGCGCACCGGGGAGCTGTTTTTT
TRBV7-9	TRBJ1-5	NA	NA	CASSLGGDTNQPQHF	TGTGCCAGCAGCTTAGGAGGGGACACGAATCAGCCCCAGCATTTT
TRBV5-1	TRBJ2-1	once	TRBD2	CASSFGDYYNEQFF	TGCGCCAGCAGCTTCGGGGACTACTACAATGAGCAGTTCTTC
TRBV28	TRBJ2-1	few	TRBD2	CASSLSGRAYFF	TGTGCCAGCAGTCTTAGCGGGAGGGCCTACTTCTTC
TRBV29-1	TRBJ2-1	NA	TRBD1	CSVARTGQGFYEQFF	TGCAGCGTTGCCCGGACCGGACAGGGTTTTTATGAGCAGTTCTTC
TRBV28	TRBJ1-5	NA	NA	CASSFDRYSNQPQHF	TGTGCCAGCAGTTTTGACAGATATAGCAATCAGCCCCAGCATTTT
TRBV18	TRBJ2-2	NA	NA	CASSPQGASNTGELFF	TGTGCCAGCTCACCCCAAGGGGCGTCGAACACCGGGGAGCTGTTTTTT
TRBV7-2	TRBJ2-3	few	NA	CASSLEYLRTDTQYF	TGTGCCAGCAGCTTAGAGTATCTTCGCACAGATACGCAGTATTTT
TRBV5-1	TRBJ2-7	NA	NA	CASSIGPISSSYEQYF	TGCGCCAGCTCAATTGGTCCTATCTCAAGCTCCTACGAGCAGTACTTC
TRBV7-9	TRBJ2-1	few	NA	CASSFHRDSEQFF	TGTGCCAGCAGCTTTCACCGGGACTCCGAGCAGTTCTTC
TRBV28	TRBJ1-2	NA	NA	CASSPRVGPNYGYTF	TGTGCCAGCAGTCCCAGGGTGGGGCCTAACTATGGCTACACCTTC
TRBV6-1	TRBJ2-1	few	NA	CASSEGRWTEGYNEQFF	TGTGCCAGCAGTGAAGGGAGATGGACTGAGGGGTACAATGAGCAGTTCTTC
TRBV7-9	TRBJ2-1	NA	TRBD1	CASSLLRTGGTAEQFF	TGTGCCAGCAGCCTTCTTCGTACAGGGGGAACGGCTGAGCAGTTCTTC
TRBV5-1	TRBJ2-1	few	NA	CASSLSSGSYNEQFF	TGCGCCAGCAGCTTGTCCTCAGGGAGCTACAATGAGCAGTTCTTC
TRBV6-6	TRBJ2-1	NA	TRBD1	CASSKTGVTYNEQFF	TGTGCCAGCAGTAAAACAGGGGTTACCTACAATGAGCAGTTCTTC
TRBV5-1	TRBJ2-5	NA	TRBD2	CASSLGLAEQETQYF	TGCGCCAGCAGCTTGGGACTAGCGGAGCAAGAGACCCAGTACTTC
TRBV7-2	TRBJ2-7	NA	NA	CASSLEKGRQYF	TGTGCCAGCAGCTTAGAAAAGGGACGGCAGTACTTC
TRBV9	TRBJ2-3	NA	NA	CASSVAGLRTDTQYF	TGTGCCAGCAGCGTAGCCGGACTCCGCACAGATACGCAGTATTTT
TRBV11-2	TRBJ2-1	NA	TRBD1	CASSRDRGYNEQFF	TGTGCCAGCAGCAGGGACAGGGGTTACAATGAGCAGTTCTTC
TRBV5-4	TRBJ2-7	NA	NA	CASSRAGRETYEQYF	TGTGCCAGCAGCAGGGCGGGGCGGGAAACCTACGAGCAGTACTTC
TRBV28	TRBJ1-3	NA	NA	CASNRQPAGNTIYF	TGTGCCAGCAATCGACAGCCTGCGGGAAACACCATATATTTT
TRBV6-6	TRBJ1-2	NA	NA	CASSQGNYGYTF	TGTGCCAGCAGCCAGGGGAACTATGGCTACACCTTC
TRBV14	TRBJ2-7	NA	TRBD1	CASSQQGAGEQYF	TGTGCCAGCAGCCAGCAGGGGGCTGGAGAGCAGTACTTC
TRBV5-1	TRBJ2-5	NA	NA	CASTTEETQYF	TGCGCCAGCACAACAGAAGAGACCCAGTACTTC
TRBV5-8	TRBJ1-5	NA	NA	CASSLASISPPYSNQPQHF	TGTGCCAGCAGCTTGGCGTCGATATCGCCTCCCTATAGCAATCAGCCCCAGCATTTT
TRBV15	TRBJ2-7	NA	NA	CATSRDPEKIYEQYF	TGTGCCACCAGCAGAGATCCCGAGAAAATTTACGAGCAGTACTTC
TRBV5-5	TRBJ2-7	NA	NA	CASSYQLGSYEQYF	TGTGCCAGCAGCTATCAGCTGGGGAGCTACGAGCAGTACTTC
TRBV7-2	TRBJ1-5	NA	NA	CASSLFWDSNQPQHF	TGTGCCAGCAGCTTATTCTGGGATTCCAATCAGCCCCAGCATTTT
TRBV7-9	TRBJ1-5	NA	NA	CASSPVGKGNQPQHF	TGTGCCAGCAGCCCGGTCGGAAAGGGCAATCAGCCCCAGCATTTT
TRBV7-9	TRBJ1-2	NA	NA	CASSPQGYYGYTF	TGTGCCAGCAGCCCCCAGGGATACTATGGCTACACCTTC